This T cell receptor beta chain was identified during a study of response to subunit inactivated influenza vaccine. Study-wide results and limits: Few additional T cells are recruited per seasonal influenza vaccination, authors suggested.

Using its own MiXCR run on the RT-PCR reads, TCRdb lists one record per CDR3 protein. The sample has under 550,000 distinct CDR3 sequences; roughly 8.2% are singletons. A few counts support this clonotype. Its cognate antigen is unknown. CDR1 is DFQATT and CDR2 is SNEGSKA in the germline V gene (reference sequence). This CDR3 region has 12 residues. Losses at the gene ends were 2 bases for V and 8 bases for J; bases not matched to a gene: 4. V is TRBV20-1 and J is TRBJ2-3, with TRBD2 identical over 7 bases. The receptor was isolated from a man between 50 and 69 years old who received an inactivated influenza vaccine. This sample comprised PBMCs from blood, obtained 23 months after vaccination. The CDR3 sequence is CSARWGGSTQYF. DNA of the CDR3: TGCAGTGCTAGATGGGGGGGGAGTACGCAGTATTTT.